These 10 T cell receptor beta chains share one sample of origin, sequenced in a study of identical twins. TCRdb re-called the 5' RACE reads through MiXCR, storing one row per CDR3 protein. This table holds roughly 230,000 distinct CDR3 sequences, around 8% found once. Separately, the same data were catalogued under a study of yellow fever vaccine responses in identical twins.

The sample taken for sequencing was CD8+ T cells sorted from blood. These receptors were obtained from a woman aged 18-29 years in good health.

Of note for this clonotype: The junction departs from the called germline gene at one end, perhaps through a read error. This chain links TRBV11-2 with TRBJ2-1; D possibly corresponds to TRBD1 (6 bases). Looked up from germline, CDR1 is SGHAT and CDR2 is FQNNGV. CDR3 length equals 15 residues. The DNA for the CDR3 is TGTGCCAGCAACTTACAGGGATATCTCTACAATGAGCAGTTCTTC. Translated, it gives CASNLQGYLYNEQFF.

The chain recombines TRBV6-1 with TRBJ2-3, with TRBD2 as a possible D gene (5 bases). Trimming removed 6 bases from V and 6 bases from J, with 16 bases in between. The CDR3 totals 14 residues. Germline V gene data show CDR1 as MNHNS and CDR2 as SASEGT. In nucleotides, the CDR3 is TGTGCCAGCAGCACACCGGAGGCTGAGGATACGCAGTATTTT. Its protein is CASSTPEAEDTQYF.

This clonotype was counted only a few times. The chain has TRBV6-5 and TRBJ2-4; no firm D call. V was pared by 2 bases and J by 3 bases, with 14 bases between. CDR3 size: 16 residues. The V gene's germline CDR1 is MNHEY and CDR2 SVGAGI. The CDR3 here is CASSYDDKRGKNIQYF. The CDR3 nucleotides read TGTGCCAGCAGTTACGACGACAAACGAGGCAAAAACATTCAGTACTTC.

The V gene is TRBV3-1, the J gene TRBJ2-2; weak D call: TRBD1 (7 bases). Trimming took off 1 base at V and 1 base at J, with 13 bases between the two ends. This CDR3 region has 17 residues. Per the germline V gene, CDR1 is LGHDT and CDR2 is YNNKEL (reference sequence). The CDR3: CASSQGTGDRNTGELFF. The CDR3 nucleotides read TGTGCCAGCAGCCAAGGTACGGGGGACAGGAACACCGGGGAGCTGTTTTTT.

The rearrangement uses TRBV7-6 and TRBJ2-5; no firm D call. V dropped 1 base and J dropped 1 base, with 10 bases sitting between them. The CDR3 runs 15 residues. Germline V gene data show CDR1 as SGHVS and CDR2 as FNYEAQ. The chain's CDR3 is CASSLEPFPQETQYF. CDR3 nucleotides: TGTGCCAGCAGCTTAGAGCCGTTCCCCCAAGAGACCCAGTACTTC.

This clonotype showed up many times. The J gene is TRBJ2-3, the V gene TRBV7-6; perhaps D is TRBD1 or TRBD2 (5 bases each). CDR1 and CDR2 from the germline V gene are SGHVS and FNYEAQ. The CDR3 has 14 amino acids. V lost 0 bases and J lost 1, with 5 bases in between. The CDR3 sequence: CASSLAGGTDTQYF. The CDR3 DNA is TGTGCCAGCAGCTTAGCGGGGGGCACAGATACGCAGTATTTT.

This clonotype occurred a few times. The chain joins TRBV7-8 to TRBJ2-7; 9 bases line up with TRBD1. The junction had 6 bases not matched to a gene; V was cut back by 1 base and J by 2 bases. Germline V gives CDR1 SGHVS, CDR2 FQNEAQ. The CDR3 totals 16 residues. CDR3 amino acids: CASSLVRDRAAYEQYF. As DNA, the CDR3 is TGTGCCAGCAGCTTAGTAAGGGACAGGGCGGCCTACGAGCAGTACTTC.

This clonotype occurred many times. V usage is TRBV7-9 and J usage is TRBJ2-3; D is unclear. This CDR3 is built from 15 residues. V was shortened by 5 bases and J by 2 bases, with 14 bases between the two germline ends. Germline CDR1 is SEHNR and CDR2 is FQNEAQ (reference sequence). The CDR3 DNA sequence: TGTGCCAGCAGCCCCCCGGCACGCTCCACAGATACGCAGTATTTT. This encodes CASSPPARSTDTQYF.

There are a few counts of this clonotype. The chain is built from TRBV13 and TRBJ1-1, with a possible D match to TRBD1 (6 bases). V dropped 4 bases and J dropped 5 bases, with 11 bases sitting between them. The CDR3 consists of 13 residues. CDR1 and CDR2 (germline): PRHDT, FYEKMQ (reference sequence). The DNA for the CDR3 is TGTGCCAGCAGCTCGGCCAGGGGAACTGAAGCTTTCTTT. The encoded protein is CASSSARGTEAFF.

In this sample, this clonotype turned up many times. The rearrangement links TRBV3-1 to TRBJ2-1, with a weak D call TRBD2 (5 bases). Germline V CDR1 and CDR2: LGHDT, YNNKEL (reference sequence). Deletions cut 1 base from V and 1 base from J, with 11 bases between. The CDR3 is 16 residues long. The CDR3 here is CASSQGWERSYNEQFF. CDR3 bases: TGTGCCAGCAGCCAAGGGTGGGAGCGGTCCTACAATGAGCAGTTCTTC.